The text below deals with one TCR beta chain. Germline loops: CDR1 SGHRS, CDR2 YFSETQ. Deletions cut 1 base from V and 3 bases from J, with 14 bases between. The CDR3 is 15 residues long. These data belong to a study of blood T cell repertoires in COVID-19. Assay: immunoSEQ multiplex PCR; the TCRdb copy retains only in-frame clones and omits some. The sample lists 130,000 to 150,000 clones; around 81% were seen once. The sample taken for sequencing was peripheral blood. This chain links TRBV5-1 with TRBJ2-7; the D gene is possibly TRBD1 (5 bases). The origin of this receptor is a human donor in a cohort sampled during active COVID-19. The CDR3 reads CASSLSQGRVYEQYF. DNA of the CDR3: TGCGCCAGCAGCTTGTCTCAGGGTAGGGTCTACGAGCAGTACTTC.